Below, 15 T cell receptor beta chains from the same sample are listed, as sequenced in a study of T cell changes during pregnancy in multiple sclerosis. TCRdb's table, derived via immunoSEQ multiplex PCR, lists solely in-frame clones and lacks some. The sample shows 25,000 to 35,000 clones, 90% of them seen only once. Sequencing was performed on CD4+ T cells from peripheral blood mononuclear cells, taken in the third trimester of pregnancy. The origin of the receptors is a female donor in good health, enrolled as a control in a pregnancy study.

DNA for the CDR3: TGTGCCAGCAGCGTGGGTCCCGGGACTAGCGGGAGCGAGCAGTTCTTC. This codes for CASSVGPGTSGSEQFF. V is TRBV9 and J is TRBJ2-1, with TRBD2 matching 14 bases. The germline V gene has CDR1 SGDLS and CDR2 YYNGEE. J lost 10 bases, V lost 2 bases, and 8 bases had no gene match. The CDR3 is 16 residues long.

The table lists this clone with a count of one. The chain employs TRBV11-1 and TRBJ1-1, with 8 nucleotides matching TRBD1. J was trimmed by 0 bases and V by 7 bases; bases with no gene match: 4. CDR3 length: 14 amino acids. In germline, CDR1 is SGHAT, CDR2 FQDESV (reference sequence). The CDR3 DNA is TGTGCCAGCAATAAGGGACAGGTGAACACTGAAGCTTTCTTT. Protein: CASNKGQVNTEAFF.

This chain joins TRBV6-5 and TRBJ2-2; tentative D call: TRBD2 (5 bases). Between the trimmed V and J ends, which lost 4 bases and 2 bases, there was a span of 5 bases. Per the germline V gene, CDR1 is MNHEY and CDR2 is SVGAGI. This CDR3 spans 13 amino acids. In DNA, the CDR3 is TGTGCCAGCAGTTCGGGAAACACCGGGGAGCTGTTTTTT. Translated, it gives CASSSGNTGELFF.

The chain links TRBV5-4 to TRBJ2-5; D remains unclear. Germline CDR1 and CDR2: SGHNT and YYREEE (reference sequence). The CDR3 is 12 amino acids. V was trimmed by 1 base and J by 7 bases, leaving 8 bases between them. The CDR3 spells CASSLNTGTQYF. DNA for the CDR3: TGTGCCAGCAGCTTGAATACGGGGACCCAGTACTTC.

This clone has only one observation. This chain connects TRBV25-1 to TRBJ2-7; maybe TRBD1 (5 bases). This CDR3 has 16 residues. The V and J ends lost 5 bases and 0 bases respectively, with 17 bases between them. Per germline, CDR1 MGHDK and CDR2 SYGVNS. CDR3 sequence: CASSRSRTRGSYEQYF. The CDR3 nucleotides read TGTGCCAGCAGTCGTTCGAGGACACGCGGCTCCTACGAGCAGTACTTC.

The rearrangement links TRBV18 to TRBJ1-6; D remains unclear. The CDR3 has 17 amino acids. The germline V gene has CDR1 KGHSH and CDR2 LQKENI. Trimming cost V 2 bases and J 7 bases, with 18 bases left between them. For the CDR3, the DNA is TGTGCCAGCTCACCAAATTGGATAGAGGGTGGCAATTCACCCCTCCACTTT. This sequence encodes CASSPNWIEGGNSPLHF.

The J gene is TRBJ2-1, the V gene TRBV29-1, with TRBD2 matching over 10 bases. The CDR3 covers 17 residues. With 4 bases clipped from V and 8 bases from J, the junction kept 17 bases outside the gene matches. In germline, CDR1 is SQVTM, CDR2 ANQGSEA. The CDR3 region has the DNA TGCAGCGTTGGGGGGATTGTAGCGGGAGGAAGGGAGGATGAGCAGTTCTTC. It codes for CSVGGIVAGGREDEQFF.

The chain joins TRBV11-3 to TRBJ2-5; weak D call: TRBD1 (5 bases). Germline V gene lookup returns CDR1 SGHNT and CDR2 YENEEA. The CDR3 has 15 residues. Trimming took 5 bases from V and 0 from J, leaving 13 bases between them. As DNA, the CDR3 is TGTGCCAGCAGCCCGATTGGGGCGTACCAAGAGACCCAGTACTTC. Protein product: CASSPIGAYQETQYF. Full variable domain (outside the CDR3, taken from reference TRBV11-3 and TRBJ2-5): EAGVVQSPRYKIIEKKQPVAFWCNPISGHNTLYWYLQNLGQGPELLIRYENEEAVDDSQLPKDRFSAERLKGVDSTLKIQPAELGDSAVYLCASSPIGAYQETQYFGPGTRLLVL.

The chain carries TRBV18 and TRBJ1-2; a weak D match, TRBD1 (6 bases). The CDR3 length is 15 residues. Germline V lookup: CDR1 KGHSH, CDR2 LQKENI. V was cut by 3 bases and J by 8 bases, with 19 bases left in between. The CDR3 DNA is TGTGCCAGCTCACCCCAATCTAGGGGGGGTGAGGGCTACACCTTC. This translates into CASSPQSRGGEGYTF.

The CDR3 coding sequence is TGTGCCAGTAGCCGGGACAGGGGTTTTGGGCAGCCCCAGCATTTT. Encoded protein: CASSRDRGFGQPQHF. The chain employs TRBV19 and TRBJ1-5; 10 bases fit TRBD1. This CDR3 contains 15 residues. Germline V gene lookup returns CDR1 LNHDA and CDR2 SQIVND (reference sequence). Losses at the gene ends were 6 bases for V and 7 bases for J; bases not matched to a gene: 9.

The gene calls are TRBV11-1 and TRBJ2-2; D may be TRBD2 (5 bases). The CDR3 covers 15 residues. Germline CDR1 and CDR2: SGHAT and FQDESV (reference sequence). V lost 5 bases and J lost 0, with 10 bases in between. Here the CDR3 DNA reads TGTGCCAGCAGCCGGACTGGCGCGAACACCGGGGAGCTGTTTTTT. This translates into CASSRTGANTGELFF.

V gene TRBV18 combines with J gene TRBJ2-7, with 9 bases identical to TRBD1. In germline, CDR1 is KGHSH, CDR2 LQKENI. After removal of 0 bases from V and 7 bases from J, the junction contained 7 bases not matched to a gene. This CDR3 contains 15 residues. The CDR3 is CASSPPDRGLGEQYF. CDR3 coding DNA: TGTGCCAGCTCACCACCGGACAGGGGCCTAGGGGAGCAGTACTTC.

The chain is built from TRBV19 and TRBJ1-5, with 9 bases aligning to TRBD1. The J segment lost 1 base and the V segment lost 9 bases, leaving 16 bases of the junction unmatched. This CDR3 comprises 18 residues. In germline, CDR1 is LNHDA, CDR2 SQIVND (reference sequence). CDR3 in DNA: TGTGCCAGGAGCGGTAATATGAACAGGGGGCGAAGCAATCAGCCCCAGCATTTT. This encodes CARSGNMNRGRSNQPQHF.

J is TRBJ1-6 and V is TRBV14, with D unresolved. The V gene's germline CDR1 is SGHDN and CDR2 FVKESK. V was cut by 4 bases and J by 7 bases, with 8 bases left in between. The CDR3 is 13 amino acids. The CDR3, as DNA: TGTGCCAGCAGCCCGTCTGCGAATTCACCCCTCCACTTT. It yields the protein CASSPSANSPLHF.

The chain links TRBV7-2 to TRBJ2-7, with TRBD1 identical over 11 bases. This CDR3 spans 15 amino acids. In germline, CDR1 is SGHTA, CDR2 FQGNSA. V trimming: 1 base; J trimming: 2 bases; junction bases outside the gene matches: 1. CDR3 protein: CASSLGGQGAYEQYF. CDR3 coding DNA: TGTGCCAGCAGCTTAGGGGGACAGGGGGCCTACGAGCAGTACTTC.